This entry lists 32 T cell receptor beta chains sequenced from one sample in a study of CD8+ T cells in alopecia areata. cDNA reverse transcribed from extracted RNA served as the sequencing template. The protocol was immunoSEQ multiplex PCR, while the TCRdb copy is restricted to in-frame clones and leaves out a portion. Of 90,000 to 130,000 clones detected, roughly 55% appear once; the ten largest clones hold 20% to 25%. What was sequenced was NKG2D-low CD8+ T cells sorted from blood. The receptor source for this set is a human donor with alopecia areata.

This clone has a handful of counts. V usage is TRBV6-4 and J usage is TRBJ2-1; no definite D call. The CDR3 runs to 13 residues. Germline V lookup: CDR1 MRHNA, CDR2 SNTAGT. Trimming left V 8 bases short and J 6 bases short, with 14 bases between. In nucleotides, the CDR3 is TGTGCCAGCTCCGAGTCACCGGCCAATGAGCAGTTCTTC. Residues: CASSESPANEQFF.

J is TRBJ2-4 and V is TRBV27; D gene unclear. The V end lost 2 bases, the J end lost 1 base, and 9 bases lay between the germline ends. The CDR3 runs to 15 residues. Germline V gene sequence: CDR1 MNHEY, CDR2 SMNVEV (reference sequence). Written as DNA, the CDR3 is TGTGCCAGCAGTTTAGGTGGTGGGGCCAAAAACATTCAGTACTTC. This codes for CASSLGGGAKNIQYF.

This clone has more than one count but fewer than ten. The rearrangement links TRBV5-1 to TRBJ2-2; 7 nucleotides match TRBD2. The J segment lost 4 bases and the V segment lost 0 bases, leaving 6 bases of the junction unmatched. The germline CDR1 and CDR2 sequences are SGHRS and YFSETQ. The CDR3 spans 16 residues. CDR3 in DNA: TGCGCCAGCAGCTTGGAGGGAGGGCCGAGCACCGGGGAGCTGTTTTTT. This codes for CASSLEGGPSTGELFF.

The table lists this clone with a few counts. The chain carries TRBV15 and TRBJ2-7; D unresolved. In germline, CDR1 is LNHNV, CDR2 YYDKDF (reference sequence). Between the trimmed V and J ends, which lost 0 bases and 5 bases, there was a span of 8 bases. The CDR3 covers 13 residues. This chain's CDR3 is CATSRDLAHEQYF. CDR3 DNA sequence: TGTGCCACCAGCAGAGATTTAGCCCACGAGCAGTACTTC.

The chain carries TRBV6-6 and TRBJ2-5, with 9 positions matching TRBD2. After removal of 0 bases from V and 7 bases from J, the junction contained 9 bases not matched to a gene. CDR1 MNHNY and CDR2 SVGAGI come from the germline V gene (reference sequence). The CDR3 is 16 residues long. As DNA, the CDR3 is TGTGCCAGCAGTTACTCGCCTAGCGGGATCCTAGCGACCCAGTACTTC. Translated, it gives CASSYSPSGILATQYF.

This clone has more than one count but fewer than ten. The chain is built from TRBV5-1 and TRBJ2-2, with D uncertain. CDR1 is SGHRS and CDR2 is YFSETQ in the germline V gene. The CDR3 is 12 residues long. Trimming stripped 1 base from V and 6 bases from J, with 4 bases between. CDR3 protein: CASSLNSGELFF. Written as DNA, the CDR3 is TGCGCCAGCAGCTTGAATTCCGGGGAGCTGTTTTTT.

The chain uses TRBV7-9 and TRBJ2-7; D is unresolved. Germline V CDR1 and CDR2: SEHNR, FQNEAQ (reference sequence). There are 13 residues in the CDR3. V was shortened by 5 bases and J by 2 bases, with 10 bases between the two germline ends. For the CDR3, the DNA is TGTGCCAGCAGCCATAGCCCACCCTACGAGCAGTACTTC. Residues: CASSHSPPYEQYF. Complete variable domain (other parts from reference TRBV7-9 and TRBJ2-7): DTGVSQNPRHKITKRGQNVTFRCDPISEHNRLYWYRQTLGQGPEFLTYFQNEAQLEKSRLLSDRFSAERPKGSFSTLEIQRTEQGDSAMYLCASSHSPPYEQYFGPGTRLTVT.

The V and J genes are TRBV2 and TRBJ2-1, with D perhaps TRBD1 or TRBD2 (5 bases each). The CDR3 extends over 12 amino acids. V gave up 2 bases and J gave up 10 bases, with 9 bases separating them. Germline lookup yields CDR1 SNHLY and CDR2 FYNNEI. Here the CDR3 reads CASSEYGAEQFF. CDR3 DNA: TGTGCCAGCAGTGAATACGGGGCAGAGCAGTTCTTC.

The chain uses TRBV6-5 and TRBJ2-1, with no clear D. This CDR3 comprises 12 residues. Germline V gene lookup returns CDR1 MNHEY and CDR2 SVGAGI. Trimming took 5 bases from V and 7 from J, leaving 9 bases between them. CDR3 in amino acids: CASSPGGNEQFF. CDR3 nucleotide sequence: TGTGCCAGCAGTCCTGGCGGTAATGAGCAGTTCTTC.

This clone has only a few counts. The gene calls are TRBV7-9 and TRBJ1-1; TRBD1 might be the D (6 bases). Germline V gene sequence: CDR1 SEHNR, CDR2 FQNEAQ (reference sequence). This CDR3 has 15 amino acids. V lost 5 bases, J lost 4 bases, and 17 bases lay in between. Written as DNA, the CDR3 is TGTGCCAGCAGCGAAAGCAGGGGCGTTGGCACTGAAGCTTTCTTT. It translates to CASSESRGVGTEAFF.

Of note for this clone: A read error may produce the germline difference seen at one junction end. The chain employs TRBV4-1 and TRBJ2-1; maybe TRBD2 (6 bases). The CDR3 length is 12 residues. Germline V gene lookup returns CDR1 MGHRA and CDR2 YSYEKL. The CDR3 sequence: CASSQTGLIVVF. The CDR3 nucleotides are TGCGCCAGCAGCCAAACGGGACTGATTGTGGTCTTC.

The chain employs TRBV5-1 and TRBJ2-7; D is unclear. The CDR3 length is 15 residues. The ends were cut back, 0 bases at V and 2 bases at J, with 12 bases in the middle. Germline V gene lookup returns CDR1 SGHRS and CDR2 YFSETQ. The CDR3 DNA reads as TGCGCCAGCAGCTTGGGTGTGGGAAGCCCCTACGAGCAGTACTTC. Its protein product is CASSLGVGSPYEQYF.

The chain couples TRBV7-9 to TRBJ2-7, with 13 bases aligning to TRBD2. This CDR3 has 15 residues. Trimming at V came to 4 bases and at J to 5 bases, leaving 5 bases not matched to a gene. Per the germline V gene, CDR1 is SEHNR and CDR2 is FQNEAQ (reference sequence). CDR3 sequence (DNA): TGTGCCAGCAGCTCCTCTGGACTAGCGGGAGACGAGCAGTACTTC. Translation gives CASSSSGLAGDEQYF.

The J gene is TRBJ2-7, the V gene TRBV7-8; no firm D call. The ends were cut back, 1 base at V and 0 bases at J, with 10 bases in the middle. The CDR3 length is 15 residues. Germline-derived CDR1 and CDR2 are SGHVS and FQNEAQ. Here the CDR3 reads CASSLGGRYSYEQYF. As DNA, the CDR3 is TGTGCCAGCAGCTTAGGTGGTCGCTACTCCTACGAGCAGTACTTC.

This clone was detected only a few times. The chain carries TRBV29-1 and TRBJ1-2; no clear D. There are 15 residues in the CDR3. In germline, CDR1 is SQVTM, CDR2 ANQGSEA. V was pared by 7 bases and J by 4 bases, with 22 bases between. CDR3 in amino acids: CSAIVGSRKVYGYTF. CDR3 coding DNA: TGCAGCGCCATCGTAGGCAGCCGAAAAGTCTATGGCTACACCTTC.

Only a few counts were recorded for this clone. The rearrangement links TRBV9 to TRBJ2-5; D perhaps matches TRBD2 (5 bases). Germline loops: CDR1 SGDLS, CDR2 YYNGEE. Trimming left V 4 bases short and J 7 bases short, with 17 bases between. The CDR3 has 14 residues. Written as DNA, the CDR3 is TGTGCCAGCAGCCCCGGACCAAATGAGGGGACCCAGTACTTC. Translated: CASSPGPNEGTQYF. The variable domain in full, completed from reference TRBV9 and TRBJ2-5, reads DSGVTQTPKHLITATGQRVTLRCSPRSGDLSVYWYQQSLDQGLQFLIQYYNGEERAKGNILERFSAQQFPDLHSELNLSSLELGDSALYFCASSPGPNEGTQYFGPGTRLLVL.

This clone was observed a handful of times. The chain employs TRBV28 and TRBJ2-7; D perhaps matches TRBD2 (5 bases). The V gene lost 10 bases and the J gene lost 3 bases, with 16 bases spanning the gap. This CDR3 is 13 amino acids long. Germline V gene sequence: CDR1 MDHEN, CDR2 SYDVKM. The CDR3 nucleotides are TGTGCCACCCAGGCGGGCGGCGACTACGAGCAGTACTTC. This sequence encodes CATQAGGDYEQYF.

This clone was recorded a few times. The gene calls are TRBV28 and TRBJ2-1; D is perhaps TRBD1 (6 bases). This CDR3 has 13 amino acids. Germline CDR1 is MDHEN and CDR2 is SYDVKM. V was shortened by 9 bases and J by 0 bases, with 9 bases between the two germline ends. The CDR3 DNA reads TGTGCCAGTGGACAGTCCTCCTACAATGAGCAGTTCTTC. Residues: CASGQSSYNEQFF.

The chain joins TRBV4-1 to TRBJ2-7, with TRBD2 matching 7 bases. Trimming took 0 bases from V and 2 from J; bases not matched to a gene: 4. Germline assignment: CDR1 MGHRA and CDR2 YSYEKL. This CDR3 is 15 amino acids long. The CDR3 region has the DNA TGCGCCAGCAGCCAAGAGCTAGCGGATACCTACGAGCAGTACTTC. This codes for CASSQELADTYEQYF.

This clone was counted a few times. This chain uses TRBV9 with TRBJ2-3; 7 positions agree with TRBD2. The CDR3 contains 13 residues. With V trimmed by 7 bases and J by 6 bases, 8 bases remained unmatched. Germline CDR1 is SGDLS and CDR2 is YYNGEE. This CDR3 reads CASAGGSSDTQYF. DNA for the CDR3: TGTGCCAGCGCCGGGGGGTCCTCGGATACGCAGTATTTT.

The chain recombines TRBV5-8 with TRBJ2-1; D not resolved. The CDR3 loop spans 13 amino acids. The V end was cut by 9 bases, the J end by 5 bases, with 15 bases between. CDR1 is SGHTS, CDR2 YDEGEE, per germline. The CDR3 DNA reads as TGTGCCACCCCGCGTCCCCAGGACAATGAGCAGTTCTTC. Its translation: CATPRPQDNEQFF.

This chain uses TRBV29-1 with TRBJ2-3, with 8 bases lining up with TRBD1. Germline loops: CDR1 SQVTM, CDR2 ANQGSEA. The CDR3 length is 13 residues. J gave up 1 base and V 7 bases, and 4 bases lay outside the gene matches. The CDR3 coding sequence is TGCAGCGCACGGACAGGGCGCACAGATACGCAGTATTTT. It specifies CSARTGRTDTQYF.

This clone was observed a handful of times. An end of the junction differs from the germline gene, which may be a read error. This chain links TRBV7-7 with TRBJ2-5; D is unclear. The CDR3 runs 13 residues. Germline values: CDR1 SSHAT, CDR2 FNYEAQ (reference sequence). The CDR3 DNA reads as TGTGCTAGCAGCCCTTCCCCACCCGAGTCCCAGTACTTC. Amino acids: CASSPSPPESQYF.

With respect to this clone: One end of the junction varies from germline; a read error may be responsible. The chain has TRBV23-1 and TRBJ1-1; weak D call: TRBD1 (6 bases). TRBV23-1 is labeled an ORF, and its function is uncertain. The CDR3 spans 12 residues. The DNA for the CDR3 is TGCGCCAGCAGTCAAGCAAACCACAGGGTGATCTTT. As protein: CASSQANHRVIF.

The CDR3, as DNA: TGTGCCAGCAGTTACTCCCCCCTAGCGGGAGGAGAGACCCAGTACTTC. Its translation is CASSYSPLAGGETQYF. The chain couples TRBV6-5 to TRBJ2-5, with 11 bases aligning to TRBD2. With 0 bases clipped from V and 4 bases from J, the junction kept 4 bases outside the gene matches. The V gene's germline CDR1 is MNHEY and CDR2 SVGAGI. This CDR3 has 16 amino acids.

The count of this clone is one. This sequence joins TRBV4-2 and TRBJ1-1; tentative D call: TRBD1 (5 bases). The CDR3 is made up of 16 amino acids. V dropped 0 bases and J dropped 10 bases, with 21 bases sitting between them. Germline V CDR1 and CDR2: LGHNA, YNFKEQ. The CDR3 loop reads CASSQDLSGTSWVAFF. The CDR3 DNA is TGTGCCAGCAGCCAAGATTTAAGCGGGACGAGCTGGGTAGCTTTCTTT.

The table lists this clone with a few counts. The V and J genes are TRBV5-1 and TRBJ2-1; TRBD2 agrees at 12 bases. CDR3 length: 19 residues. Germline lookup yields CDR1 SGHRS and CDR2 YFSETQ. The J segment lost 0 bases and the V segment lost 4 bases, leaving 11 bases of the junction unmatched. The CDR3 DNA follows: TGCGCCAGCAGCGCGCCCCCCACGACTAGCGGGAGCTCCTACAATGAGCAGTTCTTC. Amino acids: CASSAPPTTSGSSYNEQFF.

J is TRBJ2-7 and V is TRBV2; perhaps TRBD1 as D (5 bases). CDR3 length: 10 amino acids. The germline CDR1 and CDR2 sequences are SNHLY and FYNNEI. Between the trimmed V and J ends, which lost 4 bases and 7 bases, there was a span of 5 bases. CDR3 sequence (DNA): TGTGCCAGCAGTGGACAGGAGCAGTACTTC. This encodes CASSGQEQYF.

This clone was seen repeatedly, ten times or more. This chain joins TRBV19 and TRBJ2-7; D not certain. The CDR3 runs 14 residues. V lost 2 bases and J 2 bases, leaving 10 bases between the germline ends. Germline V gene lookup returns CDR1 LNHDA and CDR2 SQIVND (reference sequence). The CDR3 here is CASSIKGSTYEQYF. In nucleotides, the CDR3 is TGTGCCAGTAGTATAAAAGGGTCCACCTACGAGCAGTACTTC. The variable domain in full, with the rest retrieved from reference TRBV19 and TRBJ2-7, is DGGITQSPKYLFRKEGQNVTLSCEQNLNHDAMYWYRQDPGQGLRLIYYSQIVNDFQKGDIAEGYSVSREKKESFPLTVTSAQKNPTAFYLCASSIKGSTYEQYFGPGTRLTVT.

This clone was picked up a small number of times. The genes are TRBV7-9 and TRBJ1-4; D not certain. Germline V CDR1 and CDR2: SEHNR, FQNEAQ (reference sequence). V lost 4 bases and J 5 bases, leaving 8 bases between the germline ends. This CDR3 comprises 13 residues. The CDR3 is CASSSSVNEKLFF. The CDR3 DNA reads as TGTGCCAGCAGCTCATCGGTCAATGAAAAACTGTTTTTT.

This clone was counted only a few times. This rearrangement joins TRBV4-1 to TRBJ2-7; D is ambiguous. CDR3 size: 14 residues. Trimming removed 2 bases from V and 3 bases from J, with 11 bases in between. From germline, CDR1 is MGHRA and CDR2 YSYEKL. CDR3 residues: CASSQPTEDYEQYF. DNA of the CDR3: TGCGCCAGCAGCCAACCGACCGAAGACTACGAGCAGTACTTC.

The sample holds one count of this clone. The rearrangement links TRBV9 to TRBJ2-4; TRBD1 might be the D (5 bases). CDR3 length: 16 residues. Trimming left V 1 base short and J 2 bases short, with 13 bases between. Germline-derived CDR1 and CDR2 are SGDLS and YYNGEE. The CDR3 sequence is CASSVRPTGSKNIQYF. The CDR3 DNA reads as TGTGCCAGCAGCGTACGCCCCACAGGTTCCAAAAACATTCAGTACTTC.